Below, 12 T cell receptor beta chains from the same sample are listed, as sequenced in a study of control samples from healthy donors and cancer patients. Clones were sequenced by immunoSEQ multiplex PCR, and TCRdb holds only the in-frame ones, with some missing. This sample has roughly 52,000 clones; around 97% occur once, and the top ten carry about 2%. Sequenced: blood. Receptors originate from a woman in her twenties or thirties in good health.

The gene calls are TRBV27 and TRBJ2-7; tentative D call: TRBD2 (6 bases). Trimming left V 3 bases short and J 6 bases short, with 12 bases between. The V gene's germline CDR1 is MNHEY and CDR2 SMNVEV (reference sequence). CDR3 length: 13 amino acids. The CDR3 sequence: CASSFGGTREQYF. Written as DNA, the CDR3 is TGTGCCAGCAGTTTCGGCGGGACCCGCGAGCAGTACTTC.

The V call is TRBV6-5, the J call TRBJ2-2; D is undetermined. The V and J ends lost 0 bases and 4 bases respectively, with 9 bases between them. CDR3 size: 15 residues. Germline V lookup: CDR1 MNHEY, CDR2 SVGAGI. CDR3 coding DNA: TGTGCCAGCAGTTACTCGAGAGTTCCCACCGGGGAGCTGTTTTTT. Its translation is CASSYSRVPTGELFF.

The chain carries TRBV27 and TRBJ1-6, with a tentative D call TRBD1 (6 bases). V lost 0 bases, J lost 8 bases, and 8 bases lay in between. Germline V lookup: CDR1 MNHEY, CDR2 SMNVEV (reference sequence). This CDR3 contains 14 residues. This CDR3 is CASSLSTGYSPLHF. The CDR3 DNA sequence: TGTGCCAGCAGTTTATCGACAGGTTATTCACCCCTCCACTTT.

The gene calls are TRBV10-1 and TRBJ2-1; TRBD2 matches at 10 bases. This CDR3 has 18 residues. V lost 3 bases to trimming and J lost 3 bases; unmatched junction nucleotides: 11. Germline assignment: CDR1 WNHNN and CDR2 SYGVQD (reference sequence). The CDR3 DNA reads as TGCGCCAGCAGTGAACGAGCGGGAGGGCGAGTGGTCTACAATGAGCAGTTCTTC. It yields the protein CASSERAGGRVVYNEQFF.

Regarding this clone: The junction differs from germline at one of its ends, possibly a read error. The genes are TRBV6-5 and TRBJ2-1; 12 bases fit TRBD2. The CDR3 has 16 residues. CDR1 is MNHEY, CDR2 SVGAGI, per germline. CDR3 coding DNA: TGTGCCAGCAGGTACTTGACTAGCGGGAGAAACAATGAGCAGTTCTTC. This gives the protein CASRYLTSGRNNEQFF.

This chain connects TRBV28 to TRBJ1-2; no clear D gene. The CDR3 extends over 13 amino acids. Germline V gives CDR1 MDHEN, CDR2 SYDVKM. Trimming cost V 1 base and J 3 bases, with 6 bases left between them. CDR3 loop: CASSLLTDYGYTF. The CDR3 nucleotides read TGTGCCAGCAGTTTATTGACGGACTATGGCTACACCTTC.

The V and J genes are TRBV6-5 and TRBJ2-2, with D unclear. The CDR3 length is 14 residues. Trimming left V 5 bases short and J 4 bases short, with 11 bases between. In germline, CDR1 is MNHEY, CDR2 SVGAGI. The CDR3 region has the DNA TGTGCCAGCAGTAAGACCCAGACCACCGGGGAGCTGTTTTTT. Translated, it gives CASSKTQTTGELFF.

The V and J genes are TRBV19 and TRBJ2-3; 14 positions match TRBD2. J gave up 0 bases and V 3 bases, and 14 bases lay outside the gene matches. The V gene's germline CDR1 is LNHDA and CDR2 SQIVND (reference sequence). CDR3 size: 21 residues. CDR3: CASSMARTSGRKTPSTDTQYF. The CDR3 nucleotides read TGTGCCAGTAGTATGGCCCGGACTAGCGGGAGGAAAACCCCCAGCACAGATACGCAGTATTTT.

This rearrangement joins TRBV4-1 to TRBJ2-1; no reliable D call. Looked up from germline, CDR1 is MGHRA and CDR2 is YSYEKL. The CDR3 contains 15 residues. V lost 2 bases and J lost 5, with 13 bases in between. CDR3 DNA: TGCGCCAGCAGCCAAATCTTCGGGCGGAACAATGAGCAGTTCTTC. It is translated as CASSQIFGRNNEQFF.

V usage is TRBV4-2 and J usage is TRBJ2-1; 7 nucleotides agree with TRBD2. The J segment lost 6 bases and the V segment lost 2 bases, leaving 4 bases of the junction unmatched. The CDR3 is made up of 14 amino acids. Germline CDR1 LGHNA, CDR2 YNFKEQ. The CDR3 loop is CASSQFTGGNEQFF. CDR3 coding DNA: TGTGCCAGCAGCCAATTTACGGGGGGCAATGAGCAGTTCTTC.

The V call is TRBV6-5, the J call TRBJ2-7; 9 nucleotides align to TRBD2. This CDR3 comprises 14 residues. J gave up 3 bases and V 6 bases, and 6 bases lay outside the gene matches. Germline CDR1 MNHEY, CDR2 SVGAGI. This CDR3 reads CASSIAGELYEQYF. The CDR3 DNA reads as TGTGCCAGCAGCATAGCGGGAGAGCTCTACGAGCAGTACTTC.

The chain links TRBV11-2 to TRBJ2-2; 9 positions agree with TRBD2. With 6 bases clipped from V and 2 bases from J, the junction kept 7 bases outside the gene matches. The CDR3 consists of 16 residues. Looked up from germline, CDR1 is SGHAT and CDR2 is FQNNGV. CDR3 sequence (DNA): TGTGCCAGCAGACCTCCAGCGGGGGGAAACACCGGGGAGCTGTTTTTT. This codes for CASRPPAGGNTGELFF.